This T cell receptor beta chain was captured in a study of radiation and T cells in renal cell carcinoma. This clone appeared once. Its antigen is as yet unknown. Study observations and caveats: Without pretreatment biopsies, baseline tumor clonotype presence was undetermined. In blood, top tumor clones expanded by 2 weeks, shrinking by 4.

The time point here: blood 4 weeks post-SBRT, at nephrectomy. Specified treatment: 15 Gy SBRT to primary tumor, nephrectomy 4 weeks later. Nephrectomy followed 15 Gy stereotactic body radiation by 4 weeks. The patient's renal cell carcinoma had clear cell pathology. This CDR3 is 15 amino acids long. Trimming removed 0 bases from V and 10 bases from J, with 15 bases in between. Germline CDR1 is SNHLY and CDR2 is FYNNEI. Produced via immunoSEQ multiplex PCR; TCRdb's table is partial and in-frame only. This sample has around 100,000 clones; 84% occur once, and the top ten carry roughly 7.9%. The source is a man aged 55 to 70 with renal cell carcinoma. V and J are TRBV2 and TRBJ1-4; D is unresolved. The starting material was blood, obtained from a patient whose treatment included radiotherapy and nephrectomy. The CDR3, as DNA: TGTGCCAGCAGTGAAGCAGTATTTCCCGCCGGAAAACTGTTTTTT. Its translation: CASSEAVFPAGKLFF.